These 25 T cell receptor beta chains originate from one sample sequenced in a study of early T cells in non-severe SARS-CoV-2 infection. TCRdb re-called the 5' RACE reads through MiXCR, storing one row per CDR3 protein. The table has some 58,000 distinct CDR3 sequences, around 13% seen once. The sample comprised whole blood. These receptors were taken from an adult who was a healthcare worker with PCR-confirmed SARS-CoV-2 infection or an uninfected control (not recorded which).

The J gene is TRBJ2-3, the V gene TRBV10-3; 9 bases match TRBD2. The CDR3 is made up of 16 amino acids. In germline, CDR1 is ENHRY, CDR2 SYGVKD. V trimming: 3 bases; J trimming: 1 base; junction bases outside the gene matches: 5. CDR3 sequence: CAISDSGGQRTDTQYF. The CDR3 region has the DNA TGTGCCATCAGTGATAGCGGGGGACAACGCACAGATACGCAGTATTTT.

The chain links TRBV20-1 to TRBJ2-3, with D unclear. V lost 6 bases to trimming and J lost 0 bases, with 7 bases between them. Germline-derived CDR1 and CDR2 are DFQATT and SNEGSKA (reference sequence). The CDR3 is made up of 12 amino acids. CDR3 residues: CSAQTSTDTQYF. CDR3 coding DNA: TGCAGTGCACAAACTAGCACAGATACGCAGTATTTT.

V usage is TRBV29-1 and J usage is TRBJ1-1; D is unclear. V was clipped by 1 base and J by 5 bases, with 5 bases between them. The CDR3 consists of 11 residues. Germline loops: CDR1 SQVTM, CDR2 ANQGSEA. CDR3 protein: CSVEGRTEAFF. The CDR3 DNA reads as TGCAGCGTTGAAGGACGGACTGAAGCTTTCTTT.

A note on this clonotype: With a much larger clone just one base away, this may be a read error. CDR3 sequence: CASSLSPGGVTEAFF. The CDR3 bases are TGTGCCAGCAGCTTAAGCCCAGGCGGGGTCACTGAAGCTTTCTTT. The chain carries TRBV7-2 and TRBJ1-1; D is unclear. Trimming removed 2 bases at V and 4 bases at J, with 14 bases between. This CDR3 has 15 residues. From germline, CDR1 is SGHTA and CDR2 FQGNSA.

CDR3 sequence reads: CASSYSMRGHRGYTF. CDR3 bases: TGTGCCAGCAGTTACTCGATGAGGGGGCACCGGGGCTACACCTTC. The V gene is TRBV6-5, the J gene TRBJ1-2; 7 bases are a match to TRBD1. J lost 8 bases, V lost 0 bases, and 9 bases had no gene match. The CDR3 covers 15 residues. From germline, CDR1 is MNHEY and CDR2 SVGAGI.

This clonotype was detected ten times or more. The chain recombines TRBV7-9 with TRBJ1-1, with a weak D call TRBD1 (6 bases). V was clipped by 2 bases and J by 1 base, with 17 bases between them. The germline V gene encodes CDR1 SEHNR and CDR2 FQNEAQ (reference sequence). This CDR3 is built from 17 residues. The CDR3 sequence: CASSLSPGESPNTEAFF. DNA for the CDR3: TGTGCCAGCAGCTTATCCCCAGGGGAATCCCCGAACACTGAAGCTTTCTTT.

V and J are TRBV7-2 and TRBJ2-1; TRBD1 aligns across 8 bases. The CDR3 has 14 amino acids. J was trimmed by 5 bases and V by 5 bases; bases with no gene match: 5. Per the germline V gene, CDR1 is SGHTA and CDR2 is FQGNSA. DNA for the CDR3: TGTGCCAGCAGCCCGGGGACAGGCAACAATGAGCAGTTCTTC. Its protein is CASSPGTGNNEQFF.

The CDR3 loop is CASQIGSGANVLTF. The CDR3 DNA reads as TGTGCCAGTCAGATAGGGTCTGGGGCCAACGTCCTGACTTTC. This chain uses TRBV6-5 with TRBJ2-6; D unclear. Germline CDR1 MNHEY, CDR2 SVGAGI. Trimming left V 9 bases short and J 1 base short, with 10 bases between. This CDR3 comprises 14 residues.

This clonotype was picked up many times. CDR3 region: CASSLRPPGPRGAFF. The CDR3 bases are TGTGCCAGCAGTTTGAGGCCCCCGGGCCCCAGGGGGGCTTTCTTT. The V gene is TRBV27, the J gene TRBJ1-1; the match to TRBD1 covers 7 bases. This CDR3 is 15 amino acids long. Trimming took 3 bases from V and 11 from J; bases not matched to a gene: 15. In germline, CDR1 is MNHEY, CDR2 SMNVEV (reference sequence).

At least ten counts were recorded for this clonotype. The chain uses TRBV29-1 and TRBJ2-7, with TRBD1 matching 12 bases. Germline V lookup: CDR1 SQVTM, CDR2 ANQGSEA. The CDR3 is 18 residues long. Losses at the gene ends were 0 bases for V and 2 bases for J; bases not matched to a gene: 11. The CDR3 region is CSVEEGTGGPFGPYEQYF. The CDR3 DNA reads as TGCAGCGTTGAAGAGGGGACAGGGGGCCCATTCGGTCCCTACGAGCAGTACTTC.

The J gene is TRBJ2-6, the V gene TRBV3-1; D unresolved. V gave up 0 bases and J gave up 2 bases, with 8 bases separating them. The germline V gene has CDR1 LGHDT and CDR2 YNNKEL (reference sequence). The CDR3 loop spans 16 amino acids. This CDR3 reads CASSQDRVAGANVLTF. DNA for the CDR3: TGTGCCAGCAGCCAAGATAGAGTCGCTGGGGCCAACGTCCTGACTTTC.

The table lists this clonotype with many counts. Here the CDR3 reads CASSPTGVDKNIQYF. The CDR3 DNA reads TGTGCCAGCAGCCCCACGGGGGTAGACAAAAACATTCAGTACTTC. The genes are TRBV7-9 and TRBJ2-4; a possible D gene is TRBD2 (6 bases). The ends were cut back, 5 bases at V and 3 bases at J, with 14 bases in the middle. This CDR3 is built from 15 residues. Germline assignment: CDR1 SEHNR and CDR2 FQNEAQ (reference sequence).

This clonotype was recorded many times. The chain has TRBV4-3 and TRBJ2-3; D is possibly TRBD1 or TRBD2 (7 bases each). V lost 0 bases, J lost 10 bases, and 11 bases lay in between. Germline CDR1 reads LGHNA; CDR2 reads YSLEER. This CDR3 has 13 residues. The CDR3 spells CASSQEQGRAQYF. The CDR3 DNA is TGCGCCAGCAGCCAAGAACAGGGGAGGGCGCAGTATTTT.

This clonotype was counted a few times. The chain links TRBV20-1 to TRBJ1-4, with TRBD1 matching over 8 bases. The germline V gene encodes CDR1 DFQATT and CDR2 SNEGSKA (reference sequence). The CDR3 runs 14 residues. With 4 bases clipped from V and 8 bases from J, the junction kept 9 bases outside the gene matches. The CDR3 loop is CSAKRQGRFEKLFF. The CDR3 bases are TGCAGTGCTAAAAGACAGGGGAGATTCGAAAAACTGTTTTTT.

This clonotype was observed at least ten times. The chain is built from TRBV20-1 and TRBJ1-1; D is ambiguous. With 1 base removed from V and 4 bases from J, the gap between germline ends came to 19 bases. CDR1 is DFQATT and CDR2 is SNEGSKA in the germline V gene (reference sequence). The CDR3 runs 16 residues. Here the CDR3 reads CSARGPGGLIGTEAFF. The CDR3 coding sequence is TGCAGTGCTAGAGGGCCCGGAGGACTGATAGGCACTGAAGCTTTCTTT.

J is TRBJ2-5 and V is TRBV2; perhaps D is TRBD1 or TRBD2 (5 bases each). From germline, CDR1 is SNHLY and CDR2 FYNNEI. Trimming removed 4 bases at V and 4 bases at J, with 13 bases between. This CDR3 is built from 14 residues. CDR3 sequence (DNA): TGTGCCAGCAGTGGTTTTGCGAGGGGAGAGACCCAGTACTTC. Amino acids: CASSGFARGETQYF.

V gene TRBV5-4 combines with J gene TRBJ2-2, with a weak D call TRBD2 (7 bases). Germline V CDR1 and CDR2: SGHNT, YYREEE (reference sequence). The CDR3 consists of 14 residues. Trimming pared 8 bases from V and 4 bases from J, leaving 15 bases between. CDR3 in DNA: TGTGCCAGTACCACCGGGGGGCGCACCGGGGAGCTGTTTTTT. Amino acid sequence: CASTTGGRTGELFF. Based on the CDR3 plus reference TRBV5-4 and TRBJ2-2, the full variable domain is ETGVTQSPTHLIKTRGQQVTLRCSSQSGHNTVSWYQQALGQGPQFIFQYYREEENGRGNFPPRFSGLQFPNYSSELNVNALELDDSALYLCASTTGGRTGELFFGEGSRLTVL.

This clonotype was recorded at least ten times. The chain couples TRBV11-2 to TRBJ1-1, with D unresolved. Germline CDR1 is SGHAT and CDR2 is FQNNGV. V gave up 2 bases and J gave up 1 base, with 5 bases separating them. CDR3 length equals 13 residues. CDR3 sequence (DNA): TGTGCCAGCAGCTTAACGGAGAACACTGAAGCTTTCTTT. As protein: CASSLTENTEAFF.

By sample fraction, this clonotype is medium-sized. The gene calls are TRBV2 and TRBJ2-7; D uncertain. There are 12 residues in the CDR3. The germline V gene has CDR1 SNHLY and CDR2 FYNNEI. V lost 3 bases and J lost 2, with 5 bases in between. In DNA, the CDR3 is TGTGCCAGCAGTGAGTCCCCCTACGAGCAGTACTTC. Its protein product is CASSESPYEQYF. The full variable domain, in which reference TRBV2 and TRBJ2-7 provide the parts outside the CDR3, is EPEVTQTPSHQVTQMGQEVILRCVPISNHLYFYWYRQILGQKVEFLVSFYNNEISEKSEIFDDQFSVERPDGSNFTLKIRSTKLEDSAMYFCASSESPYEQYFGPGTRLTVT.

This clonotype was seen only a few times. The chain recombines TRBV12-3 or TRBV12-4 with TRBJ2-3; D not certain. The V end lost 5 bases, the J end lost 11 bases, and 14 bases lay between the germline ends. The CDR3 consists of 12 residues. The CDR3 DNA reads TGTGCCAGCAGTCCATCTGGGAAGGAGCAGTATTTT. It specifies CASSPSGKEQYF.

This clonotype showed up many times. The CDR3, as DNA: TGTGCCAGCAGCTTGCGGACAGGGACCTACAATGAGCAGTTCTTC. Its translation is CASSLRTGTYNEQFF. The chain links TRBV7-8 to TRBJ2-1, with 8 bases that match TRBD1. This CDR3 has 15 residues. Losses at the gene ends were 3 bases for V and 2 bases for J; bases not matched to a gene: 3. Looked up from germline, CDR1 is SGHVS and CDR2 is FQNEAQ.

This clonotype has just a few counts. This chain links TRBV3-1 with TRBJ2-2; D is unclear. The V and J ends lost 4 bases and 1 base respectively, with 10 bases between them. Germline V lookup: CDR1 LGHDT, CDR2 YNNKEL (reference sequence). This CDR3 is 15 amino acids long. CDR3 bases: TGTGCCAGCAGCCCCGGCTGGCAGAACACCGGGGAGCTGTTTTTT. Translated: CASSPGWQNTGELFF.

The chain is built from TRBV29-1 and TRBJ2-7, with D possibly being TRBD1 or TRBD2 (5 bases each). This CDR3 has 13 residues. CDR1 and CDR2 (germline): SQVTM, ANQGSEA. Trimming removed 3 bases from V and 7 bases from J, with 16 bases in between. The CDR3: CSVERAQGEEQYF. The CDR3 bases are TGCAGCGTTGAGAGGGCCCAGGGCGAGGAGCAGTACTTC.

CDR3 sequence reads: CASSHHAGTGDSKAFF. DNA for the CDR3: TGCGCCAGCAGCCATCACGCCGGGACAGGGGACAGCAAAGCTTTCTTT. V and J are TRBV4-1 and TRBJ1-1; 10 bases line up with TRBD1. Losses at the gene ends were 3 bases for V and 9 bases for J; bases not matched to a gene: 13. The CDR3 spans 16 residues. Germline CDR1 is MGHRA and CDR2 is YSYEKL.

This clonotype has ten or more counts. This chain links TRBV10-2 with TRBJ1-1; 7 positions agree with TRBD1. The germline CDR1 and CDR2 sequences are WSHSY and SAAADI. CDR3 size: 13 residues. V lost 10 bases, J lost 2 bases, and 7 bases stayed unmatched. The CDR3 sequence: CATNRGPNTEAFF. CDR3 in DNA: TGCGCCACCAACAGGGGCCCTAACACTGAAGCTTTCTTT.